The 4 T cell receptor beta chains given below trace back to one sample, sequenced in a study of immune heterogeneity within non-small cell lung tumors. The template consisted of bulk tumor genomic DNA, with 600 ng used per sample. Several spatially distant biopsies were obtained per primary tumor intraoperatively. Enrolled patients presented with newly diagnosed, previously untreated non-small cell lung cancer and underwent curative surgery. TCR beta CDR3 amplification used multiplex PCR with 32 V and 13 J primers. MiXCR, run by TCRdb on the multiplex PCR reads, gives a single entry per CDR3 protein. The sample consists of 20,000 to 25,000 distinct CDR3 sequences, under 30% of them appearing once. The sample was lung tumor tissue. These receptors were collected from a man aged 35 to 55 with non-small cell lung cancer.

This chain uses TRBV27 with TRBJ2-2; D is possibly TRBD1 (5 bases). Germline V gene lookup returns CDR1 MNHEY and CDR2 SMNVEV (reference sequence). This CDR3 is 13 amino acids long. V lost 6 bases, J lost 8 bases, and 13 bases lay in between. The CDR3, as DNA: TGTGCCAGCAGAGGACATGGGTTGGGGGAGCTGTTTTTT. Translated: CASRGHGLGELFF.

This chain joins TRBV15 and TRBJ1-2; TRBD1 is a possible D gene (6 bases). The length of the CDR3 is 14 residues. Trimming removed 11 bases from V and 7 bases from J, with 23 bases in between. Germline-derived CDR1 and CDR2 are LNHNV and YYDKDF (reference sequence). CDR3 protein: CAPPSEGGGAGYTF. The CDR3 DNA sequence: TGTGCCCCCCCCAGCGAGGGGGGGGGGGCTGGCTACACCTTC.

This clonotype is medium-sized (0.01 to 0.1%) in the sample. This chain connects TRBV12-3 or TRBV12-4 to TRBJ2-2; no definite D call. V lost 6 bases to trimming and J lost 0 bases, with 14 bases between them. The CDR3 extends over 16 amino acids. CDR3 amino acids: CASSPDFGTNTGELFF. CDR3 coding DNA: TGTGCCAGCAGCCCCGATTTCGGCACGAACACCGGGGAGCTGTTTTTT.

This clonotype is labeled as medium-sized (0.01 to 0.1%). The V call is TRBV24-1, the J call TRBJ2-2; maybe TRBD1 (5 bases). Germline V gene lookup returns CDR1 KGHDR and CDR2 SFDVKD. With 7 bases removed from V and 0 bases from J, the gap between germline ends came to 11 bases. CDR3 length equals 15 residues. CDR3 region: CATSRALANTGELFF. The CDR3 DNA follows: TGTGCCACCAGCAGGGCCCTTGCGAACACCGGGGAGCTGTTTTTT.